The 5 T cell receptor beta chains reported below all come from one sample, sequenced in a study of shared clonotypes between healthy human individuals (dated by TCRdb to 2020 to 2021). Library method: the immunoSEQ multiplex PCR assay. TCRdb took this table from immuneACCESS and kept in-frame rearrangements with V and J called. Such tables lack part of the clones; where checked against another copy, unresolved V genes explain under half of the gap, and the rest is unexplained. This sample is represented by 400,000 to 600,000 clones; almost 80% of them were singletons. Around 13% of the sample goes to the ten largest clones. What was sequenced was PBMCs. The receptor set was obtained from a woman aged 40 to 50 in good health. Some clones in this sample may be carry-over from other donors' samples.

This clone appeared a single time. This chain links TRBV29-1 with TRBJ2-5; no definite D call. The J call may not be correct, given that the DNA end is closer to TRBJ2-7. The CDR3 length is 12 residues. The germline gives CDR1 SQVTM, CDR2 ANQGSEA. In nucleotides, the CDR3 is TGCAGCGTTGGAGAGAGCTCCTACGAGCAGTACTTC. Residues: CSVGESSYEQYF.

J is TRBJ2-1 and V is TRBV27; D remains unclear. Trimming pared 5 bases from V and 5 bases from J, leaving 13 bases between. This CDR3 has 14 residues. Germline V gives CDR1 MNHEY, CDR2 SMNVEV (reference sequence). This CDR3 is CASSNGGVHNEQFF. The CDR3, as DNA: TGTGCCAGCAGTAATGGTGGGGTTCACAATGAGCAGTTCTTC.

This clone was counted once. The chain employs TRBV5-6 and TRBJ1-2; D is unclear. Germline V gene data show CDR1 as SGHDT and CDR2 as YYEEEE. CDR3 length equals 18 residues. The V end lost 0 bases, the J end lost 0 bases, and 18 bases lay between the germline ends. The CDR3 bases are TGTGCCAGCAGCTTGGAGAGGATGGAGGCTACAGCTAACTATGGCTACACCTTC. Translated: CASSLERMEATANYGYTF. The variable domain in full, completed from reference TRBV5-6 and TRBJ1-2, reads DAGVTQSPTHLIKTRGQQVTLRCSPKSGHDTVSWYQQALGQGPQFIFQYYEEEERQRGNFPDRFSGHQFPNYSSELNVNALLLGDSALYLCASSLERMEATANYGYTFGSGTRLTVV.

J is TRBJ2-1 and V is TRBV5-1, with 10 bases identical to TRBD2. Trimming cost V 6 bases and J 4 bases; bases outside gene matches: 19. Germline values: CDR1 SGHRS, CDR2 YFSETQ. The CDR3 extends over 19 amino acids. Written as DNA, the CDR3 is TGCGCCAGCACCAGGGTCAGGAGTCCTAGCGGGAGTGGGTACAATGAGCAGTTCTTC. This translates into CASTRVRSPSGSGYNEQFF. The variable domain in full, with the rest retrieved from reference TRBV5-1 and TRBJ2-1, is KAGVTQTPRYLIKTRGQQVTLSCSPISGHRSVSWYQQTPGQGLQFLFEYFSETQRNKGNFPGRFSGRQFSNSRSEMNVSTLELGDSALYLCASTRVRSPSGSGYNEQFFGPGTRLTVL.

This clone was counted at least ten times. The chain combines TRBV4-2 with TRBJ1-2, with 9 bases lining up with TRBD1. The CDR3 spans 16 residues. The junction had 7 bases not matched to a gene; V was cut back by 0 bases and J by 5 bases. Per germline, CDR1 LGHNA and CDR2 YNFKEQ. The CDR3 sequence: CASSQDFGDRDYGYTF. The CDR3 DNA reads as TGTGCCAGCAGCCAAGACTTTGGGGACAGGGATTATGGCTACACCTTC.